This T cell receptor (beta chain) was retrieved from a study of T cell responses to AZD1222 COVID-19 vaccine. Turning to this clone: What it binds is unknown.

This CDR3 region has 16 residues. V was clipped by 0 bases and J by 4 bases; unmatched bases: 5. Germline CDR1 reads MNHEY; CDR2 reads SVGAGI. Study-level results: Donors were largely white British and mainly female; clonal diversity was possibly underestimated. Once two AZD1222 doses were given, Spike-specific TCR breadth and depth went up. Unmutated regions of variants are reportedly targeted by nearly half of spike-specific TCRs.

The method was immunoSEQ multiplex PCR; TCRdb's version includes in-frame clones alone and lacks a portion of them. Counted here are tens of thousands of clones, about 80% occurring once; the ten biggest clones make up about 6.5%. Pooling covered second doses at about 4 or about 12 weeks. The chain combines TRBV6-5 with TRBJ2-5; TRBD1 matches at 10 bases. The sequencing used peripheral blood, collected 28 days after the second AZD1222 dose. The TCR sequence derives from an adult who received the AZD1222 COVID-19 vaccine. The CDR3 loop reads CASSYSTGTGVETQYF. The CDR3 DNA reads TGTGCCAGCAGTTACTCGACCGGGACAGGGGTAGAGACCCAGTACTTC.